Below are 21 T cell receptor beta chains sequenced from a single sample in a study of blood T cell repertoires in COVID-19. The assay was immunoSEQ multiplex PCR, and TCRdb's table has in-frame clones only and misses some. The profile shows 59,000 or so clones, about four fifths of them singletons. Material for sequencing was peripheral blood. The source of these receptors is a woman aged 80 or over with active or convalescent COVID-19.

The V and J genes are TRBV12-2 and TRBJ2-3; TRBD2, as called in the table, went unchecked against the DNA. TRBV12-2 is a pseudogene. CDR3 length: 16 residues. The CDR3 DNA is TGTGCAAGTCGCTCGGACCGGGACTACCTCACAGATACGCAGTATTTT. Amino acids: CASRSDRDYLTDTQYF.

This clone was found a few times. The V gene is TRBV27, the J gene TRBJ1-1; D is perhaps TRBD1 (5 bases). CDR1 is MNHEY and CDR2 is SMNVEV in the germline V gene (reference sequence). CDR3 length: 14 residues. Trimming shortened V by 4 bases and J by 0 bases, and 9 bases separated the two germline ends. CDR3 protein: CASSSQVMNTEAFF. For the CDR3, the DNA is TGTGCCAGCAGTTCACAGGTGATGAACACTGAAGCTTTCTTT.

This clone was counted once. The rearrangement links TRBV6-5 to TRBJ1-1; no clear D gene. V was trimmed by 0 bases and J by 4 bases, leaving 9 bases between them. This CDR3 is built from 14 residues. The germline V gene has CDR1 MNHEY and CDR2 SVGAGI. CDR3 protein: CASSYSVPGTEAFF. In DNA, the CDR3 is TGTGCCAGCAGTTACTCGGTCCCGGGCACTGAAGCTTTCTTT.

V is TRBV4-3 and J is TRBJ1-1; D is possibly TRBD1 (5 bases). Trimming left V 0 bases short and J 6 bases short, with 14 bases between. This CDR3 has 15 residues. Per the germline V gene, CDR1 is LGHNA and CDR2 is YSLEER. Here the CDR3 reads CASSQDPGGLAEAFF. In DNA, the CDR3 is TGCGCCAGCAGCCAAGATCCCGGGGGGTTGGCTGAAGCTTTCTTT.

The chain joins TRBV7-6 to TRBJ2-3, with a weak D call TRBD2 (6 bases). The CDR3 covers 17 residues. V lost 0 bases and J lost 2, with 15 bases in between. Per the germline V gene, CDR1 is SGHVS and CDR2 is FNYEAQ. For the CDR3, the DNA is TGTGCCAGCAGCTTAGCCAAAACTGGGGGGAACACAGATACGCAGTATTTT. Protein product: CASSLAKTGGNTDTQYF.

J is TRBJ1-4 and V is TRBV30, with a possible D match to TRBD1 (5 bases). The CDR3 extends over 15 amino acids. Trimming shortened V by 4 bases and J by 0 bases, and 12 bases separated the two germline ends. Germline V gene data show CDR1 as GTSNPN and CDR2 as SVGIG (reference sequence). DNA of the CDR3: TGTGCCTGGATTAACGGGACTGCAACTAATGAAAAACTGTTTTTT. As protein: CAWINGTATNEKLFF.

The J gene is TRBJ2-7, the V gene TRBV19; 7 positions agree with TRBD2. The CDR3 covers 11 residues. Germline V gives CDR1 LNHDA, CDR2 SQIVND (reference sequence). The V segment lost 10 bases and the J segment 6 bases; nucleotides outside the gene matches: 6. The CDR3 DNA is TGTGCCACTAGGGACTACCTCGAGCAGTACTTC. Amino acids: CATRDYLEQYF.

CDR3 protein: CASSLSQSFYGYTF. The CDR3 DNA reads TGTGCCAGCAGTTTATCACAATCATTCTATGGCTACACCTTC. The V gene is TRBV28, the J gene TRBJ1-2; D is unresolved. Trimming stripped 1 base from V and 4 bases from J, with 10 bases between. In germline, CDR1 is MDHEN, CDR2 SYDVKM. The CDR3 is 14 amino acids.

The rearrangement links TRBV9 to TRBJ1-1, with D possibly matching TRBD1 (5 bases). The CDR3 contains 12 residues. With 3 bases removed from V and 8 bases from J, the gap between germline ends came to 11 bases. Germline CDR1 SGDLS, CDR2 YYNGEE. The DNA for the CDR3 is TGTGCCAGCAGCGGCGGGACGCTAGAAGCTTTCTTT. Translating gives CASSGGTLEAFF.

The rearrangement links TRBV5-6 to TRBJ2-1, with D hard to call. The germline V gene has CDR1 SGHDT and CDR2 YYEEEE. Between the trimmed V and J ends, which lost 4 bases and 3 bases, there was a span of 2 bases. The length of the CDR3 is 11 residues. Here the CDR3 DNA reads TGTGCCAGCAGCCTCTACAATGAGCAGTTCTTC. It translates to CASSLYNEQFF.

In its sample, this clone was seen once. V gene TRBV5-1 combines with J gene TRBJ1-2; D is unclear. Deletions cut 4 bases from V and 6 bases from J, with 19 bases between. Germline values: CDR1 SGHRS, CDR2 YFSETQ. The CDR3 has 15 amino acids. The DNA of the CDR3 is TGCGCCAGCAGCCACCAAAGCTGGCCGAGGGATGGCTACACCTTC. Translated: CASSHQSWPRDGYTF.

The rearrangement joins TRBV7-2 to TRBJ2-7, with 11 bases that match TRBD2. Germline CDR1 SGHTA, CDR2 FQGNSA. Unmatched junction bases numbered 6, after V lost 5 bases and J lost 3 bases. The CDR3 spans 15 residues. CDR3 protein: CASSLGGLAVYEQYF. In DNA form, the CDR3 reads TGTGCCAGCAGCCTAGGGGGACTAGCGGTCTACGAGCAGTACTTC.

This sequence joins TRBV4-1 and TRBJ1-5, with TRBD1 identical over 7 bases. Unmatched junction bases numbered 7, after V lost 3 bases and J lost 5 bases. This CDR3 contains 15 residues. The germline CDR1 and CDR2 sequences are MGHRA and YSYEKL. The DNA for the CDR3 is TGCGCCAGCAGCCACCCTGACAGGGATGATCAGCCCCAGCATTTT. This translates into CASSHPDRDDQPQHF.

The chain recombines TRBV19 with TRBJ2-7; D is unclear. The CDR3 sequence is 14 residues long. V lost 7 bases and J 0 bases, leaving 13 bases between the germline ends. Germline V gives CDR1 LNHDA, CDR2 SQIVND (reference sequence). The CDR3 sequence: CASKEVDSSYEQYF. CDR3 nucleotide sequence: TGTGCCAGTAAAGAGGTAGATAGCTCCTACGAGCAGTACTTC.

The chain is built from TRBV9 and TRBJ1-1, with D tentatively TRBD1 (5 bases). Germline V lookup: CDR1 SGDLS, CDR2 YYNGEE. The V and J ends lost 0 bases and 6 bases respectively, with 15 bases between them. The CDR3 totals 15 residues. DNA for the CDR3: TGTGCCAGCAGCGTAGGTCCCGACAGTCTCGCTGAAGCTTTCTTT. Translation gives CASSVGPDSLAEAFF.

This chain connects TRBV11-2 to TRBJ2-1; D is possibly TRBD1 (6 bases). V gave up 5 bases and J gave up 4 bases, with 27 bases separating them. This CDR3 spans 19 amino acids. Germline V gene sequence: CDR1 SGHAT, CDR2 FQNNGV. In DNA form, the CDR3 reads TGTGCCAGCAGCCCCGCTCTGCTATCGGGGACACCCCTGTACAATGAGCAGTTCTTC. Its protein product is CASSPALLSGTPLYNEQFF.

The chain employs TRBV5-1 and TRBJ2-7; TRBD1 matches 8 bases. Germline values: CDR1 SGHRS, CDR2 YFSETQ. The CDR3 runs 15 residues. Trimming removed 0 bases from V and 5 bases from J; junction bases left unmatched: 7. CDR3 sequence: CASSLDGQGLNEQYF. The CDR3 nucleotides read TGCGCCAGCAGCTTGGACGGACAGGGCCTGAACGAGCAGTACTTC.

The chain recombines TRBV12-5 with TRBJ1-5; D call uncertain. Germline V CDR1 and CDR2: LGHNT, FRNRAP. CDR3 length equals 12 residues. V shed 5 bases and J shed 9 bases, with 11 bases lying between them. The CDR3 coding sequence is TGTGCTAGTGGTACCCCGCCGGGGCCCCAGCATTTT. Amino acids: CASGTPPGPQHF.

This clone was observed once. The V gene is TRBV7-8, the J gene TRBJ1-4, with 8 positions matching TRBD1. CDR1 and CDR2 (germline): SGHVS, FQNEAQ. The ends lost 8 bases at V and 5 bases at J; junction bases unmatched: 7. The CDR3 has 14 amino acids. The CDR3 DNA reads TGTGCCAGCCGATCGGACAGGGACAATGAAAAACTGTTTTTT. It is translated as CASRSDRDNEKLFF.

This clone was observed a few times. V usage is TRBV13 and J usage is TRBJ2-3, with D possibly being TRBD1 (6 bases). The CDR3 spans 16 residues. Trimming took 5 bases from V and 2 from J, leaving 17 bases between them. CDR1 and CDR2 (germline): PRHDT, FYEKMQ (reference sequence). The CDR3 sequence: CASSPLRQENTDTQYF. For the CDR3, the DNA is TGTGCCAGCAGCCCCCTCCGACAGGAAAACACAGATACGCAGTATTTT.

The chain carries TRBV4-3 and TRBJ2-7; no firm D call. The germline V gene encodes CDR1 LGHNA and CDR2 YSLEER. CDR3 length: 18 residues. V was pared by 0 bases and J by 0 bases, with 18 bases between. The CDR3 nucleotides are TGCGCCAGCAGCCAAGATTTGGTTGGAGTTAGCACCTCCTACGAGCAGTACTTC. Its translation is CASSQDLVGVSTSYEQYF.